This T cell receptor beta chain derives from a study of Ad26.COV2.S vaccination and SARS-CoV-2 variants. Assay: immunoSEQ multiplex PCR; the TCRdb copy retains only in-frame clones and omits some. The sample yields 350,000 to 400,000 clones, approximately 90% seen once. The CDR3 is 17 amino acids. The germline V gene encodes CDR1 SGHAT and CDR2 FQNNGV. V trimming: 2 bases; J trimming: 3 bases; junction bases outside the gene matches: 12. Comments on this clone: The antigen is not known.

Findings and caveats of the study: Responses of spike-specific T cells (both CD8+ and CD4+) reportedly showed substantial breadth after vaccination.

Treatment given: 19 received Ad26.COV2.S at low or high dose, single or two shots; about five received placebo; per-sample allocation not given. Sampling happened 63 days after the first vaccine or placebo injection. This specimen was peripheral blood, taken in a trial of Ad26.COV2.S vaccine versus placebo. This chain links TRBV11-2 with TRBJ2-5; TRBD2 matches at 7 bases. This receptor was taken from a person aged 18-60 years who received the Ad26.COV2.S COVID-19 vaccine or a placebo. CDR3 amino acids: CASSLRALRGREETQYF. The CDR3 DNA reads as TGTGCCAGCAGCTTACGAGCCTTGAGAGGGAGGGAAGAGACCCAGTACTTC.